The 18 T cell receptor beta chains below come from one sample, sequenced in a study of T cell responses to AZD1222 COVID-19 vaccine. Measured with immunoSEQ multiplex PCR; TCRdb has only the in-frame clones, and not every one. The data hold some 86,000 clones, with less than 95% observed a single time. The input for sequencing was peripheral blood, taken 28 days after the second AZD1222 dose. Receptors originate from an adult who received the AZD1222 COVID-19 vaccine.

This clone is a singleton in its sample. The chain employs TRBV2 and TRBJ2-1; D is possibly TRBD2 (5 bases). The CDR3 is 13 residues long. Germline V lookup: CDR1 SNHLY, CDR2 FYNNEI. V was pared by 3 bases and J by 5 bases, with 8 bases between. The CDR3 loop is CASSDGEHNEQFF. In nucleotides, the CDR3 is TGTGCCAGCAGTGACGGGGAACACAATGAGCAGTTCTTC.

The rearrangement uses TRBV11-3 and TRBJ1-1, with 9 positions matching TRBD1. Germline assignment: CDR1 SGHNT and CDR2 YENEEA. The CDR3 covers 13 residues. V trimming: 6 bases; J trimming: 4 bases; junction bases outside the gene matches: 3. The CDR3 region is CASSPDRGTEAFF. CDR3 DNA sequence: TGTGCCAGCAGTCCGGACAGGGGCACTGAAGCTTTCTTT.

The rearrangement joins TRBV9 to TRBJ1-2, with no clear D. The germline CDR1 and CDR2 sequences are SGDLS and YYNGEE. The CDR3 has 15 amino acids. V was trimmed by 0 bases and J by 0 bases, leaving 9 bases between them. The CDR3 nucleotides read TGTGCCAGCAGCGTAGAGCCGGGATCTAACTATGGCTACACCTTC. Its protein product is CASSVEPGSNYGYTF. The full variable domain, with the rest looked up from reference TRBV9 and TRBJ1-2, is DSGVTQTPKHLITATGQRVTLRCSPRSGDLSVYWYQQSLDQGLQFLIQYYNGEERAKGNILERFSAQQFPDLHSELNLSSLELGDSALYFCASSVEPGSNYGYTFGSGTRLTVV.

J is TRBJ1-5 and V is TRBV7-2, with D possibly TRBD1 on 6 matching bases. The germline gives CDR1 SGHTA, CDR2 FQGNSA. V was cut by 1 base and J by 4 bases, with 11 bases left in between. The CDR3 is 15 amino acids. CDR3 sequence: CASSLDTGLNQPQHF. CDR3 coding DNA: TGTGCCAGCAGCTTAGACACAGGGCTAAATCAGCCCCAGCATTTT.

The rearrangement uses TRBV7-8 and TRBJ1-6; D gene unclear. Germline V gives CDR1 SGHVS, CDR2 FQNEAQ. This CDR3 region has 14 residues. V lost 2 bases and J 11 bases, leaving 13 bases between the germline ends. The CDR3 sequence is CASSLTADGAPLHF. The DNA for the CDR3 is TGTGCCAGCAGCTTAACGGCTGACGGTGCACCCCTCCACTTT.

The chain links TRBV24-1 to TRBJ2-7; TRBD1 matches 9 bases. The J segment lost 2 bases and the V segment lost 2 bases, leaving 6 bases of the junction unmatched. CDR1 and CDR2 from the germline V gene are KGHDR and SFDVKD. The CDR3 has 16 residues. CDR3 protein: CATSDSTGTGTYEQYF. The DNA of the CDR3 is TGTGCCACCAGTGATTCCACCGGGACAGGGACCTACGAGCAGTACTTC.

CDR3 sequence: CASRPHTGDEQFF. Written as DNA, the CDR3 is TGCGCCAGCAGACCCCACACAGGGGATGAGCAGTTCTTC. The chain employs TRBV5-1 and TRBJ2-1; TRBD1 matches 7 bases. Looked up from germline, CDR1 is SGHRS and CDR2 is YFSETQ. This CDR3 has 13 residues. V shed 5 bases, J shed 8 bases, and the junction held 7 bases outside the gene matches.

CDR3 sequence: CASSDRGIEQYF. Here the CDR3 DNA reads TGTGCCAGCAGTGACCGGGGTATCGAGCAGTACTTC. The rearrangement joins TRBV27 to TRBJ2-7; a possible D gene is TRBD2 (5 bases). CDR1 is MNHEY and CDR2 is SMNVEV in the germline V gene (reference sequence). The V gene lost 5 bases and the J gene lost 6 bases, with 11 bases spanning the gap. This CDR3 has 12 residues.

DNA of the CDR3: TGTGCCAGCAGCCCCGGGACAGGGGGTGTCTACGAGCAGTACTTC. Its translation: CASSPGTGGVYEQYF. The chain combines TRBV9 with TRBJ2-7, with TRBD1 matching 11 bases. This CDR3 comprises 15 residues. From germline, CDR1 is SGDLS and CDR2 YYNGEE. V was clipped by 4 bases and J by 3 bases; unmatched bases: 6.

The CDR3 bases are TGTGCCAGCAGTTGGGGACGGATGCTCAATCAGCCCCAGCATTTT. Its protein is CASSWGRMLNQPQHF. V is TRBV28 and J is TRBJ1-5; TRBD1 might be the D (5 bases). Trimming took 4 bases from V and 3 from J, leaving 13 bases between them. The CDR3 is 15 amino acids. Per germline, CDR1 MDHEN and CDR2 SYDVKM.

CDR3 bases: TGTGCCAGCGGGTACTCCCATAGCGGGGGGGCACAAGAGACCCAGTACTTC. Its translation is CASGYSHSGGAQETQYF. The chain combines TRBV27 with TRBJ2-5; TRBD2 aligns across 11 bases. This CDR3 is built from 17 residues. V lost 8 bases to trimming and J lost 2 bases; unmatched junction nucleotides: 13. Per germline, CDR1 MNHEY and CDR2 SMNVEV (reference sequence).

The chain recombines TRBV12-3 or TRBV12-4 with TRBJ2-5; D unclear. CDR3 size: 12 residues. The V end was cut by 6 bases, the J end by 5 bases, with 10 bases between. The CDR3 DNA follows: TGTGCCAGCAGCACCTCTATTGAGACCCAGTACTTC. Translated, it gives CASSTSIETQYF.

The V and J genes are TRBV7-4 and TRBJ1-1; D is uncertain. Deletions cut 3 bases from V and 2 bases from J, with 13 bases between. There are 15 residues in the CDR3. Germline-derived CDR1 and CDR2 are SGHVT and SQSDAQ. The CDR3 bases are TGTGCCAGCAGCTTGGACCTTTTAAAAAACACTGAAGCTTTCTTT. Protein sequence: CASSLDLLKNTEAFF.

This chain uses TRBV5-6 with TRBJ1-2, with TRBD1 matching over 7 bases. Looked up from germline, CDR1 is SGHDT and CDR2 is YYEEEE. Unmatched junction bases numbered 6, after V lost 0 bases and J lost 4 bases. This CDR3 has 15 amino acids. CDR3 sequence reads: CASSLGTGAFYGYTF. The CDR3 DNA reads as TGTGCCAGCAGCTTGGGGACAGGCGCATTCTATGGCTACACCTTC. Variable domain in full (rest from reference TRBV5-6 and TRBJ1-2): DAGVTQSPTHLIKTRGQQVTLRCSPKSGHDTVSWYQQALGQGPQFIFQYYEEEERQRGNFPDRFSGHQFPNYSSELNVNALLLGDSALYLCASSLGTGAFYGYTFGSGTRLTVV.

The chain uses TRBV6-6 and TRBJ1-2, with unresolved D. Trimming shortened V by 2 bases and J by 8 bases, and 9 bases separated the two germline ends. Per germline, CDR1 MNHNY and CDR2 SVGAGI (reference sequence). The CDR3 consists of 12 residues. As DNA, the CDR3 is TGTGCCAGCAGTTACGAGGGCGCAGGCTACACCTTC. Translation: CASSYEGAGYTF.

This chain joins TRBV7-2 and TRBJ1-1, with 7 bases lining up with TRBD1. With 1 base clipped from V and 5 bases from J, the junction kept 4 bases outside the gene matches. The CDR3 is made up of 14 amino acids. Germline CDR1 reads SGHTA; CDR2 reads FQGNSA. As DNA, the CDR3 is TGTGCCAGCAGCTTAGGGGACAGCAATACTGAAGCTTTCTTT. Translating it yields CASSLGDSNTEAFF.

The chain links TRBV19 to TRBJ1-1; TRBD1 might be the D (5 bases). The CDR3 sequence is 13 residues long. The ends were cut back, 7 bases at V and 6 bases at J, with 15 bases in the middle. The germline CDR1 and CDR2 sequences are LNHDA and SQIVND (reference sequence). CDR3 DNA sequence: TGTGCCAGTACCCAGGCACAGACAGCTGAAGCTTTCTTT. Protein sequence: CASTQAQTAEAFF.

This clone was counted once. The chain employs TRBV5-1 and TRBJ2-1; 12 bases line up with TRBD2. Germline CDR1 SGHRS, CDR2 YFSETQ. Germline trimming cut 2 bases from V and 4 bases from J; bases unmatched to any gene: 1. CDR3 length: 15 amino acids. The CDR3 is CASSFGLAGYNEQFF. CDR3 nucleotides: TGCGCCAGCAGCTTTGGACTAGCGGGATACAATGAGCAGTTCTTC.